Below, 24 T cell receptor beta chains from the same sample are listed, as sequenced in a study of cytomegalovirus exposure and HLA in healthy donors. PCR primers comprised 60 Vbeta and 13 Jbeta primers. The data were produced by immunoSEQ multiplex PCR, yet TCRdb's version contains in-frame clones alone and is incomplete. The table has around 200,000 clones, roughly 80% seen once. Sequencing input: PBMCs. The receptors come from a woman in her forties or fifties in good health and CMV-seropositive.

This chain links TRBV5-4 with TRBJ1-2; 9 positions match TRBD1. Germline V CDR1 and CDR2: SGHNT, YYREEE (reference sequence). V shed 4 bases, J shed 7 bases, and the junction held 8 bases outside the gene matches. The CDR3 runs to 14 residues. The CDR3 DNA follows: TGTGCCAGCAGCGAGGGACAGGGTGTACGTGGCTACACCTTC. This translates into CASSEGQGVRGYTF. Drawing the rest from reference TRBV5-4 and TRBJ1-2, the complete variable domain is ETGVTQSPTHLIKTRGQQVTLRCSSQSGHNTVSWYQQALGQGPQFIFQYYREEENGRGNFPPRFSGLQFPNYSSELNVNALELDDSALYLCASSEGQGVRGYTFGSGTRLTVV.

The chain has TRBV2 and TRBJ1-3; no firm D call. This CDR3 contains 14 residues. V was cut by 8 bases and J by 0 bases, with 11 bases left in between. Germline CDR1 reads SNHLY; CDR2 reads FYNNEI. In DNA form, the CDR3 reads TGTGCCAGCGGGCAGACCCGCTCTGGAAACACCATATATTTT. Translating gives CASGQTRSGNTIYF.

The chain joins TRBV28 to TRBJ1-1; perhaps TRBD1 as D (5 bases). CDR3 size: 16 residues. The V and J ends lost 5 bases and 4 bases respectively, with 20 bases between them. Germline CDR1 reads MDHEN; CDR2 reads SYDVKM. CDR3 region: CASSRRGGARGTEAFF. CDR3 DNA sequence: TGTGCCAGCAGTCGCCGGGGAGGGGCGCGAGGCACTGAAGCTTTCTTT.

The chain is built from TRBV7-2 and TRBJ1-2; D gene unclear. The V end was cut by 2 bases, the J end by 5 bases, with 12 bases between. Germline lookup yields CDR1 SGHTA and CDR2 FQGNSA. The CDR3 extends over 14 amino acids. In DNA, the CDR3 is TGTGCCAGCAGCTTATTTGGCGGTACATATGGCTACACCTTC. Translating it yields CASSLFGGTYGYTF.

The rearrangement joins TRBV25-1 to TRBJ2-7; D might be TRBD2 (6 bases). The V gene's germline CDR1 is MGHDK and CDR2 SYGVNS. V lost 3 bases to trimming and J lost 7 bases, with 19 bases between them. This CDR3 comprises 15 residues. The CDR3 sequence: CASSDIDGRREEQYF. CDR3 sequence (DNA): TGTGCCAGCAGTGACATAGACGGACGGAGGGAGGAGCAGTACTTC.

This chain joins TRBV6-6 and TRBJ2-7; D not resolved. Trimming took 0 bases from V and 5 from J, leaving 14 bases between them. The V gene's germline CDR1 is MNHNY and CDR2 SVGAGI (reference sequence). The CDR3 totals 15 residues. The CDR3 loop is CASSYSRPQTDEQYF. For the CDR3, the DNA is TGTGCCAGCAGTTACTCGAGACCCCAGACTGACGAGCAGTACTTC.

The chain carries TRBV18 and TRBJ2-3; tentatively, D is TRBD2 (5 bases). CDR1 and CDR2 (germline): KGHSH, LQKENI. CDR3 size: 14 residues. V was clipped by 2 bases and J by 5 bases, with 11 bases between them. CDR3 amino acids: CASSPVNRGDTQYF. DNA of the CDR3: TGTGCCAGCTCACCAGTCAACCGGGGAGATACGCAGTATTTT.

On this clone itself: A read error may account for a junction end that differs from germline. The genes are TRBV7-3 and TRBJ2-1; the match to TRBD2 covers 7 bases. CDR3 length: 18 residues. The germline V gene encodes CDR1 SGHTA and CDR2 FQGTGA. The CDR3 reads CASSLTASGLAVDNGQFF. CDR3 bases: TGTGCCAGCAGCTTAACCGCTTCGGGGCTAGCGGTCGACAATGGGCAGTTCTTC.

In this sample, this clone turned up once. The chain combines TRBV12-2 with TRBJ2-2; the listed D gene, TRBD2, was not tested against the DNA. TRBV12-2 is described as a pseudogene. The CDR3 spans 17 residues. The CDR3 here is CASRTAGTGPNTGELFF. The CDR3, as DNA: TGTGCAAGTCGCACCGCGGGGACTGGACCGAACACCGGGGAGCTGTTTTTT.

This clone was seen only once. The J gene is TRBJ2-5, the V gene TRBV6-5, with a weak D call TRBD1 (5 bases). CDR1 and CDR2 from the germline V gene are MNHEY and SVGAGI. V lost 2 bases to trimming and J lost 2 bases, with 15 bases between them. There are 16 residues in the CDR3. Here the CDR3 reads CASSYDLGRAQETQYF. The CDR3 DNA sequence: TGTGCCAGCAGTTACGATTTGGGCAGGGCACAAGAGACCCAGTACTTC.

The rearrangement joins TRBV5-1 to TRBJ2-3; 9 nucleotides align to TRBD2. CDR3 length equals 15 residues. Per the germline V gene, CDR1 is SGHRS and CDR2 is YFSETQ. V was clipped by 4 bases and J by 4 bases; unmatched bases: 7. The CDR3 nucleotides are TGCGCCAGCAGCCCTCTAGCGGGGAGGGCAGATACGCAGTATTTT. Protein sequence: CASSPLAGRADTQYF.

The CDR3 loop is CASSAADSMNTEAFF. Written as DNA, the CDR3 is TGTGCCAGCAGTGCAGCGGACAGCATGAACACTGAAGCTTTCTTT. The chain is built from TRBV25-1 and TRBJ1-1; D possibly corresponds to TRBD1 (6 bases). Trimming stripped 4 bases from V and 0 bases from J, with 12 bases between. CDR3 size: 15 residues. From germline, CDR1 is MGHDK and CDR2 SYGVNS.

The V and J genes are TRBV29-1 and TRBJ2-2, with D unresolved. Germline V CDR1 and CDR2: SQVTM, ANQGSEA. The CDR3 has 13 amino acids. V was shortened by 6 bases and J by 3 bases, with 11 bases between the two germline ends. CDR3 protein: CSVAPGYTGELFF. CDR3 bases: TGCAGCGTCGCACCCGGGTACACCGGGGAGCTGTTTTTT.

This chain uses TRBV7-3 with TRBJ1-2; the D gene is possibly TRBD1 (5 bases). V lost 4 bases, J lost 4 bases, and 10 bases lay in between. The CDR3 has 13 amino acids. Germline loops: CDR1 SGHTA, CDR2 FQGTGA. The CDR3: CASSSQGSYGYTF. The CDR3 bases are TGTGCCAGCAGCTCCCAGGGAAGCTATGGCTACACCTTC.

As regards this clone: The sample carries other DNA sequences with the same CDR3. The chain joins TRBV9 to TRBJ1-1; D is undetermined. The CDR3 has 14 amino acids. V lost 4 bases to trimming and J lost 1 base, with 11 bases between them. CDR1 and CDR2 (germline): SGDLS, YYNGEE. The CDR3 region is CASSPREGNTEAFF. CDR3 in DNA: TGTGCCAGCAGCCCGCGGGAGGGGAACACTGAAGCTTTCTTT.

V usage is TRBV6-5 and J usage is TRBJ1-1, with 8 bases matching TRBD1. CDR1 and CDR2 from the germline V gene are MNHEY and SVGAGI. Losses at the gene ends were 6 bases for V and 7 bases for J; bases not matched to a gene: 4. This CDR3 has 12 residues. The CDR3 here is CASSPDRGEAFF. The DNA of the CDR3 is TGTGCCAGCAGCCCCGACAGGGGTGAAGCTTTCTTT.

The CDR3 DNA reads TGTGCCATCAGGGGACAGGGGTCCATGAACACTGAAGCTTTCTTT. Translated: CAIRGQGSMNTEAFF. The V call is TRBV10-3, the J call TRBJ1-1; 10 nucleotides match TRBD1. This CDR3 has 15 amino acids. The V gene end was trimmed by 6 bases and the J gene end by 0 bases; junction bases not matched to a gene: 4. CDR1 is ENHRY, CDR2 SYGVKD, per germline.

The V gene is TRBV7-6, the J gene TRBJ1-6; no firm D call. V lost 5 bases to trimming and J lost 7 bases, with 15 bases between them. The CDR3 is 15 residues long. Germline lookup yields CDR1 SGHVS and CDR2 FNYEAQ. This CDR3 is CASSQTRVPNSPLHF. Here the CDR3 DNA reads TGTGCCAGCAGCCAGACCCGGGTTCCCAATTCACCCCTCCACTTT.

The chain carries TRBV5-1 and TRBJ1-1; a possible D gene is TRBD1 (6 bases). The V gene lost 4 bases and the J gene lost 2 bases, with 15 bases spanning the gap. CDR1 is SGHRS and CDR2 is YFSETQ in the germline V gene. This CDR3 has 15 residues. CDR3 DNA sequence: TGCGCCAGCAGCGTGGGGGACACTATCAACACTGAAGCTTTCTTT. Protein sequence: CASSVGDTINTEAFF.

CDR3 coding DNA: TGTGCTAGTGGTGTCTCAGATACGCAGTATTTT. It is translated as CASGVSDTQYF. This chain links TRBV12-5 with TRBJ2-3; D uncertain. Trimming pared 5 bases from V and 4 bases from J, leaving 4 bases between. The CDR3 spans 11 residues. Per germline, CDR1 LGHNT and CDR2 FRNRAP.

The J gene is TRBJ2-3, the V gene TRBV5-1; 7 bases are shared with TRBD2. This CDR3 comprises 13 residues. Germline lookup yields CDR1 SGHRS and CDR2 YFSETQ. J was trimmed by 5 bases and V by 0 bases; bases with no gene match: 0. Written as DNA, the CDR3 is TGCGCCAGCAGCTTGGAGCGGGGAGATACGCAGTATTTT. Encoded protein: CASSLERGDTQYF.

The rearrangement links TRBV5-5 to TRBJ1-2; TRBD1 matches at 9 bases. Germline CDR1 and CDR2: SGHKS and YYEKEE (reference sequence). The CDR3 runs 14 residues. Unmatched junction bases numbered 2, after V lost 3 bases and J lost 2 bases. The CDR3 spells CASSWGQGNYGYTF. The DNA of the CDR3 is TGTGCCAGCAGCTGGGGACAGGGAAACTATGGCTACACCTTC.

The J gene is TRBJ1-5, the V gene TRBV6-5; 8 bases agree with TRBD1. The CDR3 is made up of 15 amino acids. V shed 6 bases, J shed 4 bases, and the junction held 8 bases outside the gene matches. From germline, CDR1 is MNHEY and CDR2 SVGAGI. CDR3 residues: CASSSVTGGNQPQHF. The CDR3 DNA reads as TGTGCCAGCAGCTCAGTCACAGGGGGTAATCAGCCCCAGCATTTT.

The chain joins TRBV20-1 to TRBJ2-7; D possibly corresponds to TRBD1 (7 bases). The CDR3 length is 11 residues. V lost 5 bases and J lost 7, with 12 bases in between. The V gene's germline CDR1 is DFQATT and CDR2 SNEGSKA (reference sequence). The CDR3 is CSAQGGGEQYF. In nucleotides, the CDR3 is TGCAGTGCTCAGGGGGGCGGTGAGCAGTACTTC.